This is a list of T cell receptor beta chains from one sample in a study of cytomegalovirus exposure and HLA in healthy donors. TCRdb keeps only in-frame clones here, not all; method: immunoSEQ multiplex PCR. The sample lists 90,000 to 100,000 clones, roughly 76% occurring once. Sequencing input: PBMCs. The source of these receptors is a woman aged 55-69 years in good health and CMV-seropositive. Both conserved end residues are part of each CDR3. The D gene is left open where the match is weak. Size values are once, few and many counts, or a class for expanded clones, and some rows have none.

>14|TRBJ2-7|-|TRBV30|-
CAWDRLPSAREQYF
TGTGCCTGGGACCGACTCCCATCGGCCCGGGAGCAGTACTTC
>15|TRBJ2-1|-|TRBV10-3|TRBD2
CAIGMLREDRNEQFF
TGTGCCATCGGGATGTTGCGGGAGGATCGCAATGAGCAGTTCTTC
>12|TRBJ1-2|-|TRBV30|TRBD1
CAGRGRGVGYTF
TGTGCCGGGAGGGGGCGCGGAGTGGGCTACACCTTC
>15|TRBJ1-1|few|TRBV28|TRBD1
CASSRTGTANTEAFF
TGTGCCAGCAGCCGCACCGGGACAGCGAACACTGAAGCTTTCTTT
>13|TRBJ2-5|-|TRBV4-1|-
CASSQSMRETQYF
TGCGCCAGCAGCCAATCGATGCGGGAGACCCAGTACTTC
>14|TRBJ1-2|-|TRBV5-6|-
CASSLGSGVYGYTF
TGTGCCAGCAGCTTGGGGTCGGGGGTCTATGGCTACACCTTC
>11|TRBJ1-6|-|TRBV5-6|-
CASSYNGPLHF
TGTGCCAGCAGTTATAACGGTCCCCTCCACTTT
>15|TRBJ2-5|-|TRBV7-8|-
CASSKNRLRQETQYF
TGTGCCAGCAGCAAAAACAGGCTACGCCAAGAGACCCAGTACTTC
>14|TRBJ2-5|once|TRBV30|-
CAWSVTSTWETQYF
TGTGCCTGGAGTGTAACCTCTACTTGGGAGACCCAGTACTTC
>16|TRBJ2-2|-|TRBV19|TRBD1
CASSDRGRWDTGELFF
TGTGCCAGTAGTGACAGGGGGCGTTGGGACACCGGGGAGCTGTTTTTT
>14|TRBJ1-5|-|TRBV6-1|-
CASSDAGLGQPQHF
TGTGCCAGCAGTGACGCAGGTCTGGGTCAGCCCCAGCATTTT
>12|TRBJ1-1|few|TRBV6-1|-
CASMNRGTEAFF
TGTGCCAGCATGAATAGGGGTACTGAAGCTTTCTTT
>15|TRBJ2-3|-|TRBV9|TRBD2
CASSVSSGSADTQYF
TGTGCCAGCAGCGTAAGTAGCGGGAGTGCAGATACGCAGTATTTT
>13|TRBJ1-4|-|TRBV19|-
CASSTDGASAARF
TGTGCCAGTAGTACAGATGGAGCCAGCGCGGCCCGATTT
>16|TRBJ1-1|-|TRBV9|-
CASSAGSQVTNTEAFF
TGTGCCAGCAGCGCGGGGAGCCAGGTTACGAACACTGAAGCTTTCTTT
>15|TRBJ1-4|-|TRBV6-1|TRBD1
CASSKEDREWEKLFF
TGTGCCAGCAGTAAGGAAGACAGGGAGTGGGAAAAACTGTTTTTT
>14|TRBJ1-4|-|TRBV7-8|-
CASTIWGSNEKLFF
TGTGCCAGCACCATTTGGGGCAGTAATGAAAAACTGTTTTTT
>14|TRBJ2-3|-|TRBV10-3|-
CAISDWGGTDTQYF
TGTGCCATCAGTGATTGGGGGGGCACAGATACGCAGTATTTT
>15|TRBJ2-1|-|TRBV5-4|-
CASSLDKSSYNEQFF
TGTGCCAGCAGCTTAGACAAGAGCTCCTACAATGAGCAGTTCTTC
>16|TRBJ2-3|once|TRBV27|TRBD2
CASSLLGTSVRDTQYF
TGTGCCAGCAGTTTATTAGGGACTAGCGTGAGAGATACGCAGTATTTT
>15|TRBJ2-2|once|TRBV28|-
CASRTGGSSTGELFF
TGTGCCAGCAGGACAGGCGGGAGCTCCACCGGGGAGCTGTTTTTT
>14|TRBJ2-1|-|TRBV2|TRBD1
CASRRTGPLNEQFF
TGTGCCAGCAGACGGACAGGGCCCCTCAATGAGCAGTTCTTC
>15|TRBJ1-2|-|TRBV7-8|-
CASSLVGGYNYGYTF
TGTGCCAGCAGCTTAGTCGGGGGTTATAACTATGGCTACACCTTC
>14|TRBJ2-4|-|TRBV6-1|-
CASSEKVPGYIQYF
TGTGCCAGCAGTGAAAAGGTTCCCGGGTACATTCAGTACTTC
>14|TRBJ2-1|once|TRBV19|TRBD2
CASRTSGRQGEQFF
TGTGCCAGTAGGACTAGCGGGAGGCAGGGTGAGCAGTTCTTC
>16|TRBJ2-7|-|TRBV6-6|TRBD2
CASTYSGRSWSGEQYF
TGTGCCAGCACCTATAGCGGGAGATCTTGGTCGGGAGAGCAGTACTTC
>16|TRBJ2-7|-|TRBV5-4|TRBD2
CASSRTSGVRTYEQYF
TGTGCCAGCAGCCGGACTAGCGGGGTGCGGACCTACGAGCAGTACTTC
>14|TRBJ2-1|-|TRBV6-1|TRBD2
CASGIAGGPYEQFF
TGTGCCAGTGGTATCGCGGGAGGGCCCTATGAGCAGTTCTTC
>13|TRBJ2-5|-|TRBV19|-
CASTSRVQETQYF
TGTGCCAGTACCTCCAGGGTTCAAGAGACCCAGTACTTC
>15|TRBJ2-7|-|TRBV10-3|TRBD2
CAISATGTSANEQYF
TGTGCCATCAGTGCCACGGGGACTAGCGCGAACGAGCAGTACTTC
>13|TRBJ2-5|-|TRBV12-5|-
CASGLSGVETQYF
TGTGCTAGTGGTTTGAGTGGAGTTGAGACCCAGTACTTC
>20|TRBJ2-2|-|TRBV7-8|TRBD1
CASSPRGQGVFSGDTGELFF
TGTGCCAGCAGCCCCCGAGGACAGGGGGTATTTTCAGGGGACACCGGGGAGCTGTTTTTT
>14|TRBJ1-5|-|TRBV5-1|-
CASSLGEGSQPQHF
TGCGCCAGCAGCTTGGGGGAGGGTAGTCAGCCCCAGCATTTT
>18|TRBJ2-2|-|TRBV9|TRBD2
CASSVSGVSGRKGGELFF
TGTGCCAGCAGCGTATCCGGCGTTAGCGGGAGGAAAGGCGGGGAGCTGTTTTTT
>14|TRBJ2-5|-|TRBV28|TRBD1
CASRTTGVGETQYF
TGTGCCAGCAGGACAACAGGGGTTGGGGAGACCCAGTACTTC
>19|TRBJ2-5|many|TRBV4-1|TRBD2
CASSQGQRTAGGPRETQYF
TGCGCCAGCAGCCAAGGTCAAAGAACGGCGGGAGGGCCTAGGGAGACCCAGTACTTC
>14|TRBJ2-5|-|TRBV19|-
CASSLAGLQETQYF
TGTGCCAGTAGTCTTGCAGGGCTCCAAGAGACCCAGTACTTC
>13|TRBJ2-7|-|TRBV14|-
CASSQVGVGEQYF
TGTGCCAGCAGCCAAGTAGGGGTGGGGGAGCAGTACTTC
>14|TRBJ2-5|-|TRBV7-9|-
CASSPYSPQETQYF
TGTGCCAGCAGCCCCTATTCCCCCCAAGAGACCCAGTACTTC
>12|TRBJ2-3|-|TRBV30|-
CAWILSTDTQYF
TGTGCCTGGATCCTCAGCACAGATACGCAGTATTTT
>11|TRBJ2-5|-|TRBV19|TRBD1
CASSDRALQYF
TGTGCCAGCTCGGACAGGGCCCTGCAGTACTTC
>12|TRBJ2-7|-|TRBV21-1|-
CASKNHRYEQYF
TGTGCCAGCAAAAATCACCGGTACGAGCAGTACTTC
>13|TRBJ2-7|-|TRBV5-6|TRBD1
CASSPDRDYEQYF
TGTGCCAGCAGCCCGGACAGGGACTACGAGCAGTACTTC
>18|TRBJ2-1|-|TRBV18|-
CASSPRFSRVADHNEQFF
TGTGCCAGCTCACCAAGGTTTAGTAGAGTAGCGGACCACAATGAGCAGTTCTTC
>18|TRBJ2-7|-|TRBV5-1|TRBD1
CASSLESQRTGNFYEQYF
TGCGCCAGCAGCTTGGAGTCTCAGCGGACAGGTAATTTCTACGAGCAGTACTTC